This T cell receptor (beta chain) derives from a study of blood T cell repertoires in COVID-19. Trimming cost V 2 bases and J 8 bases, with 11 bases left between them. Germline V gene data show CDR1 as SGHRS and CDR2 as YFSETQ. The CDR3 length is 13 residues. Data came from immunoSEQ multiplex PCR; TCRdb stores just in-frame clones and leaves some out. The sample contains roughly 220,000 clones, 65% to 85% of which appear only once. The V and J genes are TRBV5-1 and TRBJ1-3, with D tentatively TRBD1 (5 bases). The sequenced material came from PBMCs or T cells enriched from blood (not recorded which). This TCR derives from a woman aged 40 to 55 who had recovered from COVID-19. CDR3 sequence reads: CASSFDSMDTIYF. The CDR3 coding sequence is TGCGCCAGCAGCTTCGACAGTATGGACACCATATATTTT.